A single TCR beta chain is shown here with its context. At the DNA level, this CDR3 is encoded by other sequences in the same sample as well. This entry is derived from a study of blood T cell repertoires in COVID-19. In the original analysis: Reference gene primers were amplified, and this amplification served to estimate nucleated cell counts. Generated by immunoSEQ multiplex PCR, the TCRdb table keeps only in-frame clones and is missing some. D and trimming were read from the DNA, whereas the V and J calls and clone size are those reported in that table. This table has 200,000 to 250,000 clones, about 85% appearing once. All recovered Cohort 3 donors got two negative PCRs, got clearance, or saw symptom resolution. The clonotype comes from a man aged 25 to 40 who had recovered from COVID-19. Source material: PBMCs or T cells enriched from blood (not recorded which).

The CDR3 is CAWSVQGNSNQPQHF. The DNA for the CDR3 is TGTGCCTGGAGTGTACAGGGGAATAGCAATCAGCCCCAGCATTTT. V is TRBV30 and J is TRBJ1-5; 7 bases agree with TRBD1. The CDR3 has 15 residues. Trimming at V came to 0 bases and at J to 0 bases, leaving 2 bases not matched to a gene. Germline values: CDR1 GTSNPN, CDR2 SVGIG (reference sequence).